This T cell receptor (beta chain) was identified in a study of blood T cells in healthy people across ages. This clonotype has a handful of counts. A second PCR of about 7 to 12 cycles used a sample-barcoded 5' primer and a J-beta primer mix. CDR3-containing paired-end reads numbering at least 2.5 million came from each sample. TCRdb recomputed calls from the 5' RACE reads with MiXCR, one row per CDR3 protein. The profile shows around 520,000 distinct CDR3 sequences, around a quarter of them singletons. Peripheral blood samples of around 11 milliliters were drawn from each donor. The CDR3 totals 15 residues. This sample also belongs to another study, concerning T cells of mothers and their children. From that report: The analysis detected no persistent microchimeric T cell clones.

The sequencing input was blood. The receptor comes from a boy aged 2 to 10 in good health. The V and J genes are TRBV12-3 or TRBV12-4 and TRBJ2-5; 9 positions match TRBD2. TRBJ2-1 explains the end of the DNA better; the J call may be wrong. The CDR3 DNA is TGTGCCAGCAGTTTACCGGCGGGAGGGTACAATGAGCAGTTCTTC. It translates to CASSLPAGGYNEQFF.